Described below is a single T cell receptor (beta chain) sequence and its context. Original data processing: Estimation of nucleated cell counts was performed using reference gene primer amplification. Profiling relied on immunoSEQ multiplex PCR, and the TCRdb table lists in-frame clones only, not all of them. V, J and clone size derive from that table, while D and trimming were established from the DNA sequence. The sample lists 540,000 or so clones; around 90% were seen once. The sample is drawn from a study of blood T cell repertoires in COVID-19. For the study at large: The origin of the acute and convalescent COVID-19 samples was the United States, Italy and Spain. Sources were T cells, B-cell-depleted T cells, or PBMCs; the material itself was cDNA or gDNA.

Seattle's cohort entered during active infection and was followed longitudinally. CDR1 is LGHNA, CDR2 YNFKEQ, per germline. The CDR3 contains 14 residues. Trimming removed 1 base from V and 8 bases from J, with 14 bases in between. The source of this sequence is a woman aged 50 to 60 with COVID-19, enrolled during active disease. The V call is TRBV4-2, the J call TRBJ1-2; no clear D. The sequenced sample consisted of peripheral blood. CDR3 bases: TGTGCCAGCAGCCAAGCGGTCCCTAGCGGGGGCTACACCTTC. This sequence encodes CASSQAVPSGGYTF.